This T cell receptor beta chain came from a study of beta chain features in type 1 diabetes. CDR3 length: 16 residues. CDR1 is SGDLS and CDR2 is YYNGEE in the germline V gene. Trimming stripped 1 base from V and 8 bases from J, with 21 bases between. Per donor, one heparinised blood draw averaged roughly 110 mL. This clone appeared a few times. No antigen is known for it. Study-wide findings and caveats: Shortening that was moderate but significant affected the TCRB CDR3s of Type 1 diabetes patients in all four CD4+ subsets. There was a possibility that cDNA sequencing over-represented cells with high TCR expression.

cDNA synthesis used the whole RNA isolate, giving expressed TCRB sequences. An average of around 3.9 million reads was obtained for naive, central memory and regulatory T cell samples. Libraries were prepared by immunoSEQ multiplex PCR; TCRdb keeps only in-frame clonotypes and omits some of them. The sample shows under 900,000 clones, about a sixth of them seen only once. V is TRBV9 and J is TRBJ1-2; D may be TRBD1 (6 bases). Sequenced input: naive CD4+ T cells from blood. This TCR came from a woman between 18 and 29 years old in good health. Written as DNA, the CDR3 is TGTGCCAGCAGCGTAACGACTGCCGGGGGGCTTCAGGGCTACACCTTC. Encoded protein: CASSVTTAGGLQGYTF.